This TCR beta chain was retrieved from a study of CD8 T cells in Susac syndrome. Reverse transcription of about 0.5 to 1 ug RNA used random hexamers. TCRdb re-called the immunoSEQ multiplex PCR reads through MiXCR, storing one row per CDR3 protein. The table includes about 130,000 distinct CDR3 sequences, approximately 96% detected once. The CDR3 loop spans 18 amino acids. V dropped 5 bases and J dropped 6; count of bases not matched to a gene: 18. Germline-derived CDR1 and CDR2 are DFQATT and SNEGSKA (reference sequence). The genes are TRBV20-1 and TRBJ1-5, with 11 bases aligning to TRBD1. Sequencing input: CD4+ T cells from PBMCs. The sequence was collected from a human donor in good health. The CDR3 DNA reads as TGCAGTGCTTTACCCCGGGACAGGGGGGCCGCCGGTGGTCAGCCCCAGCATTTT. Encoded protein: CSALPRDRGAAGGQPQHF.